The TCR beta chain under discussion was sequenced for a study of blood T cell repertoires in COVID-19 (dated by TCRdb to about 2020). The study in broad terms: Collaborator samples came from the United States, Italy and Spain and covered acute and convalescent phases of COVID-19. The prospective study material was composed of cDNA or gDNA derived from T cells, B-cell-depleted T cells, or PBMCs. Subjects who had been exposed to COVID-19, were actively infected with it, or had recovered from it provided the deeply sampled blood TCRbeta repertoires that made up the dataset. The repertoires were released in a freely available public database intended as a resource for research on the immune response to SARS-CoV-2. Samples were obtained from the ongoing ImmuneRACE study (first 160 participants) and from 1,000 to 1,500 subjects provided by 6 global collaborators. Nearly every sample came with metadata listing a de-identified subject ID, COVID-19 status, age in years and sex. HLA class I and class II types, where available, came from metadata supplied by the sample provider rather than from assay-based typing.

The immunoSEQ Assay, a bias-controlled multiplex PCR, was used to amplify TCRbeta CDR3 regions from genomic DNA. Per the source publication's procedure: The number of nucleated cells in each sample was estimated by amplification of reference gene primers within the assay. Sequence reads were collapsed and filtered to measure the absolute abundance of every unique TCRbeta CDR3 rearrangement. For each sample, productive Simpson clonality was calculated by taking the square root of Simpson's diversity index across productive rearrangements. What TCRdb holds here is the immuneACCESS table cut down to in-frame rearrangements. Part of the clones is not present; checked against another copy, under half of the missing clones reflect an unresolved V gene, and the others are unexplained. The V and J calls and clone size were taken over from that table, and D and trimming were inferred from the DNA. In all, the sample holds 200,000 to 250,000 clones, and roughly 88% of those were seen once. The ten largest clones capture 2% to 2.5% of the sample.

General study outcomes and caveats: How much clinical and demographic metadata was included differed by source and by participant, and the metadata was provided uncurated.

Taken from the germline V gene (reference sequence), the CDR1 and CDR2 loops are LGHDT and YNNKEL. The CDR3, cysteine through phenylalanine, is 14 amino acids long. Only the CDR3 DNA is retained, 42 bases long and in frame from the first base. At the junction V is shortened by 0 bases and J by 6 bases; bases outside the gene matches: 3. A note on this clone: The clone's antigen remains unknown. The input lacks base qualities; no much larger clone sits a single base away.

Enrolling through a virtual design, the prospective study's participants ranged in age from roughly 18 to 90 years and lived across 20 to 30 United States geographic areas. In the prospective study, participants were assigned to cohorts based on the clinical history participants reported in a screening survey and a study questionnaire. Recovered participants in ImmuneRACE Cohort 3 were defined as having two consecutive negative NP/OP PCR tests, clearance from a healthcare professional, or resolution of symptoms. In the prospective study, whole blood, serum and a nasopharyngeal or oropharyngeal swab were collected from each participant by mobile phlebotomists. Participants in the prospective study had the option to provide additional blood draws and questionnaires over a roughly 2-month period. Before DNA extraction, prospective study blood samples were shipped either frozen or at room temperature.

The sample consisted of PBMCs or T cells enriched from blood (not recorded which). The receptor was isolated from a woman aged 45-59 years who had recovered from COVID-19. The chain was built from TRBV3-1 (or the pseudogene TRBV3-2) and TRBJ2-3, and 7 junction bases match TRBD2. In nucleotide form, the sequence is TGTGCCAGCAGCCAAGAGACTAGCCCCGATACGCAGTATTTT. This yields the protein CASSQETSPDTQYF.